This T cell receptor (beta chain) comes out of a study of monozygotic twins with cystic fibrosis. General study points: V usage most resembled the co-twin in 13 of 16 pairs. Median Simpson clonality of approximately 0.0088 suggested naive T cells predominated. Nucleotide-identical clonotype sharing was significantly higher within monozygotic CF twin pairs than between unrelated CF individuals. Shared CDR3 numbers were not associated with age, concordance or severity.

Generated by immunoSEQ multiplex PCR, the TCRdb table keeps only in-frame clones and is missing some. This table holds about 30,000 clones, about nine tenths found once. On this clone: What it binds is unknown.

The CDR3 is 14 amino acids. V was shortened by 4 bases and J by 4 bases, with 10 bases between the two germline ends. The germline CDR1 and CDR2 sequences are ENHRY and SYGVKD. The chain combines TRBV10-3 with TRBJ1-4; the D gene is possibly TRBD1 (5 bases). This TCR came from a girl aged 2-9 years with cystic fibrosis. The sequencing input was blood. This CDR3 is CAISGPGLNEKLFF. The CDR3 DNA is TGTGCCATCAGTGGGCCGGGGCTTAATGAAAAACTGTTTTTT.